This T cell receptor (beta chain) was recovered during a study of cytomegalovirus exposure and HLA in healthy donors. Study conclusions and caveats: Links to common viral pathogens appeared, in a later analysis, for several of the most significant clusters. Donors were assumed by presence/absence analyses to have roughly uniform sequencing depth. A later analysis revealed that TCR association rates differed between HLA loci, peaking at DRB1 and bottoming out at HLA-C.

The CMV serostatus of this donor was not recorded. After removal of 2 bases from V and 6 bases from J, the junction contained 6 bases not matched to a gene. Germline V gives CDR1 GTSNPN, CDR2 SVGIG (reference sequence). There are 14 residues in the CDR3. The primer mix had 60 Vbeta and 13 Jbeta primers. Produced via immunoSEQ multiplex PCR; TCRdb's table is partial and in-frame only. In the table there are around 150,000 clones, just under 80% of which are singletons. Turning to this clone: Its antigen is still unknown.

J is TRBJ2-5 and V is TRBV30, with TRBD2 identical over 10 bases. The sample consisted of PBMCs. This TCR came from a man between 25 and 39 years old in good health. The CDR3 sequence is CAWSFLAGGQTQYF. The CDR3 bases are TGTGCCTGGAGTTTTTTAGCGGGAGGACAGACCCAGTACTTC.